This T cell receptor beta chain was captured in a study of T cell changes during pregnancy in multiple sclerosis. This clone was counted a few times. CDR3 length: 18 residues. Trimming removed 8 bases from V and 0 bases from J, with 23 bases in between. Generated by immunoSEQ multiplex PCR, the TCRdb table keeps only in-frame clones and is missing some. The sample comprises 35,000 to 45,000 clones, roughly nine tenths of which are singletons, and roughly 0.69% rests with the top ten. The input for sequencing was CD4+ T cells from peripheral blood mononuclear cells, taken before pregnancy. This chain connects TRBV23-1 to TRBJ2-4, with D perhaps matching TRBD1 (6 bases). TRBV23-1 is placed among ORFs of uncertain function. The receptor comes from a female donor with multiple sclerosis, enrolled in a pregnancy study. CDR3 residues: CASSHPGHAKGAKNIQYF. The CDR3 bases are TGCGCCAGCTCTCACCCGGGACACGCGAAAGGAGCCAAAAACATTCAGTACTTC.